The TCR beta chain under discussion was sequenced for a study of cytotoxic CD8 clonotypes in ibrutinib-treated CLL. For the study at large: Once treatment had gone on for a median of 12 months, range 6 to 36, response samples were drawn.

About this clone: Its antigen is unknown.

This CDR3 region has 17 residues. With 5 bases removed from V and 4 bases from J, the gap between germline ends came to 23 bases. CDR1 is SGHTA and CDR2 is FQGTGA in the germline V gene. Study-wide points: Baseline clonality, higher than in age-matched healthy donors, tracked circulating CD8+ T-cell counts.

Method: immunoSEQ multiplex PCR; TCRdb's copy keeps in-frame clones and lacks some. This sample yields 6,000 or so clones, of which roughly 74% are seen a single time; less than 5% belongs to the top ten. The material was PBMCs, obtained before ibrutinib treatment. The V gene is TRBV7-3, the J gene TRBJ1-2, with D possibly TRBD1 on 6 matching bases. This sequence originates from a human donor with chronic lymphocytic leukemia. In DNA form, the CDR3 reads TGTGCCAGCAGCCCCGAGGGGGGGGGACGGAGCGCCTATGGCTACACCTTC. Residues: CASSPEGGGRSAYGYTF.